These T cell receptor beta chains were read from a single sample in a study of cytomegalovirus exposure and HLA in healthy donors. TCRdb's table, derived via immunoSEQ multiplex PCR, lists solely in-frame clones and lacks some. The sample's table shows about 140,000 clones. Sequencing used PBMCs. The source is a woman between 18 and 30 years old in good health and CMV-seronegative. The CDR3 runs from the conserved cysteine through the conserved F or W. Fields, in order: J gene, D gene, V gene, CDR3 protein. D genes are given only for firm matches.

TRBJ2-2 TRBD1 TRBV4-2 CASSQEEGDRALNTGELFF
TRBJ1-3 - TRBV7-9 CASSQGNSGNTIYF
TRBJ2-2 - TRBV29-1 CSVEWQAVGGELFF
TRBJ1-5 - TRBV12-5 CASGSSGSVQPQHF
TRBJ2-5 TRBD2 TRBV2 CATLLAGVETQYF
TRBJ1-1 - TRBV21-1 CASSKREGGVNTEAFF
TRBJ1-1 - TRBV6-5 CASSYQGGDAEAFF
TRBJ2-1 TRBD2 TRBV7-9 CASSLGSGGDYNEQFF
TRBJ2-7 - TRBV15 CATSRDNGGEQYF
TRBJ2-5 - TRBV28 CASSFLGGRETQYF
TRBJ2-5 TRBD2 TRBV2 CASSDPRVAGGGETQYF
TRBJ1-4 TRBD1 TRBV19 CASSTTGDRDEKLFF
TRBJ1-2 - TRBV30 CAWPRYNSYGYTF
TRBJ1-1 - TRBV19 CASSPTRQNQAFF
TRBJ2-2 TRBD2 TRBV27 CASSSGGLAGVYTGELFF
TRBJ1-5 - TRBV7-6 CASSKSPNQPQHF
TRBJ2-1 TRBD2 TRBV7-3 CASSTIAGGVYNEQFF